This T cell receptor beta chain is drawn from a study of CD8+ T cells in alopecia areata. Turning to the study itself: For the treated group, dosing was oral tofacitinib at 5 to 10 mg twice daily.

CDR1 is SGHDT and CDR2 is YYEEEE in the germline V gene. The CDR3 contains 17 residues. Trimming cost V 3 bases and J 0 bases, with 16 bases left between them. This clone was counted between two and nine times. Its antigen is currently unknown. Sorting of CD4+ and CD8+ T cells was performed on PBMCs. Overall study findings and caveats: When scalp samples are sequenced, resident alphabeta T cells of normal skin are also captured. Affected lesional scalp, above all in alopecia totalis/universalis, was more clonal than normal scalp.

Once RNA had been extracted, it was reverse transcribed into cDNA to act as the sequencing template. Data came from immunoSEQ multiplex PCR; TCRdb stores just in-frame clones and leaves some out. The repertoire holds fewer than 250,000 clones, with 50% to 60% as singletons. The rearrangement links TRBV5-6 to TRBJ2-1; D call uncertain. Sample: CD4+ T cells sorted from blood, taken at week 0. The TCR comes from a human donor with alopecia areata. Here the CDR3 reads CASSYRAVTSSYNEQFF. Here the CDR3 DNA reads TGTGCCAGCAGCTACCGGGCCGTAACGAGCTCCTACAATGAGCAGTTCTTC.